This note documents a single T cell receptor (beta chain) sequence. This CDR3 has 11 amino acids. From germline, CDR1 is SGHVS and CDR2 FQNEAQ. V was clipped by 3 bases and J by 3 bases, with 3 bases between them. The entry originates in a study of OX40 agonist ivuxolimab in advanced cancers. Method: immunoSEQ multiplex PCR; TCRdb's copy keeps in-frame clones and lacks some. The repertoire holds about 77,000 clones, with more than 75% as singletons. The genes are TRBV7-8 and TRBJ2-7; D not certain. The sample consisted of CD4+ or CD8+ T cells sorted from blood, taken in a trial of the OX40 agonist ivuxolimab. The sequence came from an adult with an advanced solid tumor such as melanoma, head and neck, liver or kidney cancer. The CDR3 DNA sequence: TGTGCCAGCAGCTTGGACTACGAGCAGTACTTC. This gives the protein CASSLDYEQYF.